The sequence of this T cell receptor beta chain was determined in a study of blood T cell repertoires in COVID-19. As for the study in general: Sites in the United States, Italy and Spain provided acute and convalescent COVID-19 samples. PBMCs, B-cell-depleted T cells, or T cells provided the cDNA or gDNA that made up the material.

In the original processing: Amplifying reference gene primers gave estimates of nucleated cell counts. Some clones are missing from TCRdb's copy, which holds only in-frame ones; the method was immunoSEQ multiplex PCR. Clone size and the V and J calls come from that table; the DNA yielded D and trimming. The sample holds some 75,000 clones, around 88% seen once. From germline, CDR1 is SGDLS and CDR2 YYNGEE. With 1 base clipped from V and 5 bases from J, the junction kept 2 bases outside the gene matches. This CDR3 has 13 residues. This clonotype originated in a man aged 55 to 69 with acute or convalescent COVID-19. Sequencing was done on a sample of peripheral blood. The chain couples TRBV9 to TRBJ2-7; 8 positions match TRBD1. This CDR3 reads CASSVSGGHEQYF. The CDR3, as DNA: TGTGCCAGCAGCGTATCAGGGGGCCACGAGCAGTACTTC.